The clone carrying this TCR beta chain appeared a few times. The sample is drawn from a study of T cells after yellow fever vaccination. TCRdb independently ran MiXCR on the 5' RACE reads; one entry per CDR3 protein. The table lists 300,000 to 450,000 distinct CDR3 sequences, around 6.5% of them singletons. V was shortened by 4 bases and J by 2 bases, with 18 bases between the two germline ends. This CDR3 has 16 amino acids. The germline gives CDR1 MNHEY, CDR2 SMNVEV (reference sequence). The V and J genes are TRBV27 and TRBJ2-7, with a possible D match to TRBD1 (5 bases). The sequencing used PBMCs, collected 5 days after the yellow fever booster vaccination. This sequence originates from a man aged 25 to 45 who received the YFV17D yellow fever vaccine. DNA for the CDR3: TGTGCCAGCAGTTCAAAATGGGGCAGCTCGACCTACGAGCAGTACTTC. Its translation is CASSSKWGSSTYEQYF.